The present TCR beta chain was sequenced within a study of T-cell reconstitution after alpha-beta-depleted transplantation in children (dated by TCRdb to the mid-2010s). For the wider study: Using TCR repertoire profiling, the study quantitatively followed how T-cell immune reconstitution unfolded in children after TCRalphabeta/CD19-depleted allogeneic hematopoietic cell transplantation.

This clonotype was seen only a few times. It lacks a known antigen. Base quality data are lacking; no much larger clone is found one base away. To prepare the library, PCR was applied. Sequencing was performed on an Illumina HiSeq 2500. TCR libraries were prepared with molecular barcoding, using unique molecular identifiers to normalize TCRbeta repertoire quantification. TCRdb applied fastp at Q25 and MiXCR to the public reads, then kept only in-frame beta chains. Rows matching on CDR3 protein sequence are summarized as one entry with the most common DNA and genes. The sample table records about 500,000 distinct CDR3 sequences; about 33% of these occur just once. The ten biggest clones cover roughly 2.5% of the sample. This receptor was identified in a human donor who donated a stem cell graft to a child with aplastic anemia. Sequenced here: PBMCs from the stem cell graft donor, sampled from the stem cell graft.

CDR3 protein: CASSPPMRARDEQYF. The base sequence is TGTGCCAGCTCACCACCGATGAGGGCACGGGACGAGCAGTACTTC. The rearrangement joined TRBV18 to TRBJ2-7; the D segment could be TRBD2, given 5 matching bases. Between the V and J ends, shortened by 0 bases and 5 bases respectively, the junction contains 14 bases. Sequences KGHSH (CDR1) and LQKENI (CDR2) are obtained from the germline V gene. There are 15 amino acids in the CDR3, from cysteine to phenylalanine inclusive. Only CDR3 DNA is held: 45 bases, read in frame from base 1.